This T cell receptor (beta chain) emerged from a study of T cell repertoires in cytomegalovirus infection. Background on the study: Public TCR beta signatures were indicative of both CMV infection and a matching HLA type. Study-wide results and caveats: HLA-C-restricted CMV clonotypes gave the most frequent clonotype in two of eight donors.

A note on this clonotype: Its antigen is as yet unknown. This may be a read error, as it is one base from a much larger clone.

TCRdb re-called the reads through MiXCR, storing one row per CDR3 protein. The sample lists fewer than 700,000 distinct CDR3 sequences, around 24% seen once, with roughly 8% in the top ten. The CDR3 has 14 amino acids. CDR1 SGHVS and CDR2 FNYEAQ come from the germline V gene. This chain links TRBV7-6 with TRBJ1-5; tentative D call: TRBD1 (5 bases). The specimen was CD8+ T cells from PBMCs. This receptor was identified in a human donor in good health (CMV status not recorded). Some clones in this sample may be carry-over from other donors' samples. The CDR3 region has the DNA TGTGTCAGCAGCTCCGACGGGGGTAATCAGCCCCAGCATTTT. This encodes CVSSSDGGNQPQHF. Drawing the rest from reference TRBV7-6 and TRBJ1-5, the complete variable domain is GAGVSQSPRYKVTKRGQDVALRCDPISGHVSLYWYRQALGQGPEFLTYFNYEAQQDKSGLPNDRFSAERPEGSISTLTIQRTEQRDSAMYRCVSSSDGGNQPQHFGDGTRLSIL.